Each of the 10 T cell receptor beta chains below was sequenced from the same sample in a study of T cells in Graves' hyperthyroidism and ophthalmopathy. RNA transcripts were the template for amplifying TCR beta CDR3 regions. The study used the HTBI primer set for a first-round RT-PCR of the TCR CDR3. Using its own MiXCR run on the multiplex PCR reads, TCRdb lists one record per CDR3 protein. The sample includes 400,000 to 500,000 distinct CDR3 sequences, approximately 14% of them seen just once. The sequencing input was blood. The receptors shown here come from a man younger than 35 with Graves' ophthalmopathy.

This clonotype was found a few times. The genes are TRBV6-2 or TRBV6-3 and TRBJ2-7; D possibly corresponds to TRBD2 (5 bases). Germline V CDR1 and CDR2: MNHEY, SVGEGT. The CDR3 is made up of 15 amino acids. V lost 0 bases, J lost 2 bases, and 11 bases lay in between. The CDR3 spells CASSYSILGAYEQYF. CDR3 in DNA: TGTGCCAGCAGTTACTCGATACTAGGAGCCTACGAGCAGTACTTC.

Ten or more counts support this clonotype. The chain couples TRBV6-6 to TRBJ2-1; D may be TRBD1 (6 bases). The ends were cut back, 2 bases at V and 2 bases at J, with 13 bases in the middle. Germline lookup yields CDR1 MNHNY and CDR2 SVGAGI (reference sequence). The CDR3 has 16 residues. This chain's CDR3 is CASSYIQGSAYNEQFF. DNA for the CDR3: TGTGCCAGCAGTTACATACAGGGATCAGCCTACAATGAGCAGTTCTTC.

The chain combines TRBV27 with TRBJ1-6, with D unclear. Between the trimmed V and J ends, which lost 2 bases and 13 bases, there was a span of 12 bases. Germline V CDR1 and CDR2: MNHEY, SMNVEV (reference sequence). The CDR3 consists of 13 residues. The CDR3 DNA reads as TGTGCCAGCAGTTTAGAACGGGTATCCCCCCTCCACTTT. Its translation: CASSLERVSPLHF.

This clonotype has at least ten counts. This chain joins TRBV20-1 and TRBJ1-1, with TRBD1 as a possible D gene (6 bases). Trimming removed 2 bases at V and 5 bases at J, with 15 bases between. The CDR3 totals 14 residues. CDR1 and CDR2 from the germline V gene are DFQATT and SNEGSKA (reference sequence). CDR3 region: CSARNRVGLTEAFF. CDR3 DNA sequence: TGCAGTGCTAGAAACAGGGTTGGATTGACTGAAGCTTTCTTT.

In its sample, this clonotype was seen many times. This chain connects TRBV5-8 to TRBJ2-1; the match to TRBD1 covers 8 bases. The J segment lost 4 bases and the V segment lost 7 bases, leaving 10 bases of the junction unmatched. The CDR3 covers 15 residues. Germline loops: CDR1 SGHTS, CDR2 YDEGEE. The CDR3 sequence is CASSLGQATYNEQFF. The CDR3 coding sequence is TGTGCCAGCTCACTGGGACAGGCGACGTACAATGAGCAGTTCTTC.

This clonotype was detected a few times. The chain recombines TRBV13 with TRBJ1-4; D is unclear. V was cut by 0 bases and J by 4 bases, with 18 bases left in between. The germline V gene has CDR1 PRHDT and CDR2 FYEKMQ (reference sequence). The CDR3 totals 18 residues. DNA of the CDR3: TGTGCCAGCAGCTTAGGCCGTCAGGTTTTAACCATTAATGAAAAACTGTTTTTT. Its translation is CASSLGRQVLTINEKLFF.

A few counts support this clonotype. The chain is built from TRBV10-2 and TRBJ1-3; perhaps TRBD1 as D (5 bases). The CDR3 spans 15 residues. The germline V and J ends were trimmed by 3 bases and 0 bases, with 9 bases remaining between them. Germline V CDR1 and CDR2: WSHSY, SAAADI. The CDR3 bases are TGCGCCAGCAGTGATAGGGGCCACTCTGGAAACACCATATATTTT. This encodes CASSDRGHSGNTIYF.

This rearrangement joins TRBV6-1 to TRBJ1-5, with D unresolved. V lost 11 bases to trimming and J lost 2 bases, with 19 bases between them. This CDR3 has 15 residues. Germline CDR1 and CDR2: MNHNS and SASEGT. As DNA, the CDR3 is TGTGCCGTGGCAAGAGTCAACTCGGGCAATCAGCCCCAGCATTTT. It specifies CAVARVNSGNQPQHF.

This clonotype was counted many times. The chain employs TRBV11-2 and TRBJ2-5; 7 bases are shared with TRBD2. Per the germline V gene, CDR1 is SGHAT and CDR2 is FQNNGV. V shed 4 bases, J shed 5 bases, and the junction held 7 bases outside the gene matches. This CDR3 spans 14 amino acids. CDR3: CASSSGAGRETQYF. CDR3 sequence (DNA): TGTGCCAGCAGCTCCGGAGCGGGGAGGGAGACCCAGTACTTC.

This clonotype showed up many times. The V call is TRBV18, the J call TRBJ1-1, with a weak D call TRBD1 (5 bases). The V gene lost 1 base and the J gene lost 1 base, with 13 bases spanning the gap. The CDR3 loop spans 16 amino acids. Germline V CDR1 and CDR2: KGHSH, LQKENI. The CDR3 region has the DNA TGTGCCAGCTCACCACAGCCCCCGGGGGGGAACACTGAAGCTTTCTTT. Amino acid sequence: CASSPQPPGGNTEAFF.